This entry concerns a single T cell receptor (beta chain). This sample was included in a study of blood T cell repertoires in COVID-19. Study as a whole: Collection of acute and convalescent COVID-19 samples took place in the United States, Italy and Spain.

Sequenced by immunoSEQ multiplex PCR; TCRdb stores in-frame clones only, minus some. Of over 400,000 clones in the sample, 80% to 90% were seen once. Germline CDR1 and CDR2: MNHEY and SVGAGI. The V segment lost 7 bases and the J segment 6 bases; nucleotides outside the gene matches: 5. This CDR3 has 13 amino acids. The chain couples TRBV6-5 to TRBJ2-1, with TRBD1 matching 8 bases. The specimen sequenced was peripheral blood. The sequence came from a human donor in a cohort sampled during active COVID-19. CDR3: CASTVRGLNEQFF. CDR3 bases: TGTGCCAGCACCGTCAGGGGGCTCAATGAGCAGTTCTTC.